The 21 T cell receptor beta chains below all came from one sample that was sequenced in a study of regulatory T cells in long-lasting Graves disease. The time point was: newly diagnosed GD, antithyroid drugs for less than 3 months. PBMCs provided the RNA from which the TCR library was made. Arm-PCR of CDR3 regions with iRepertoire HTBI primers generated TCR beta libraries. TCRdb reprocessed the multiplex PCR reads with MiXCR, giving one entry per CDR3 protein. The data show more than 300,000 distinct CDR3 sequences, less than 20% seen once. Sequenced here: peripheral blood mononuclear cells (PBMCs), sampled at new diagnosis, from a patient treated with antithyroid drugs. Receptors originate from a female donor with Graves disease.

There are many counts of this clonotype. The chain uses TRBV24-1 and TRBJ2-5, with 11 bases identical to TRBD2. Germline CDR1 is KGHDR and CDR2 is SFDVKD. V dropped 0 bases and J dropped 4; count of bases not matched to a gene: 3. The CDR3 runs 16 residues. The CDR3: CATSDLLAGGRETQYF. The CDR3 DNA is TGTGCCACCAGTGATTTGCTAGCGGGAGGAAGAGAGACCCAGTACTTC.

This clonotype was detected ten times or more. This chain uses TRBV6-9 with TRBJ2-1, with D unresolved. Germline V gene lookup returns CDR1 MNHGY and CDR2 SVAAGI. V was pared by 3 bases and J by 5 bases, with 8 bases between. The CDR3 is 13 residues long. CDR3 sequence: CASSYSYNNEQFF. In DNA form, the CDR3 reads TGTGCCAGCAGTTACTCGTATAACAATGAGCAGTTCTTC.

This clonotype appeared a few times. The CDR3 nucleotides are TGTGCCAGCAGCCCACACGACAGGGTCGCCGGGGAGCTGTTTTTT. Its protein is CASSPHDRVAGELFF. The chain has TRBV28 and TRBJ2-2; 7 bases map to TRBD1. The trim removed 6 bases at V and 6 bases at J, leaving 10 bases unmatched. The CDR3 has 15 residues. Germline V lookup: CDR1 MDHEN, CDR2 SYDVKM.

This clonotype has at least ten counts. The chain couples TRBV9 to TRBJ1-3; D is undetermined. Looked up from germline, CDR1 is SGDLS and CDR2 is YYNGEE. Trimming removed 0 bases at V and 3 bases at J, with 13 bases between. This CDR3 is 16 amino acids long. The CDR3 coding sequence is TGTGCCAGCAGCGTAGGGTTTACGGAGGATGGAAACACCATATATTTT. Its protein product is CASSVGFTEDGNTIYF.

Concerning this clonotype itself: A much larger clone differs from this one at a single base, so this may be a read error. This CDR3 fails to terminate in the conserved phenylalanine or tryptophan, so it likely reflects a read error. The chain is built from TRBV5-4 and TRBJ1-2, with unresolved D. The CDR3 has 14 residues. The V end was cut by 0 bases, the J end by 7 bases, with 13 bases between. From germline, CDR1 is SGHNT and CDR2 YYREEE (reference sequence). The CDR3 region is CASSLDSGRGGYTL. For the CDR3, the DNA is TGTGCCAGCAGCTTGGATTCGGGCCGGGGTGGCTACACCCTC.

Concerning this clonotype itself: A much larger clone lies a single base off, so this may be a read error. The chain has TRBV12-3 or TRBV12-4 and TRBJ1-1; D gene unclear. The CDR3 extends over 13 amino acids. Trimming shortened V by 5 bases and J by 4 bases, and 11 bases separated the two germline ends. CDR3 residues: CASSPDLSTEAFF. CDR3 coding DNA: TGTGCCAGCAGTCCCGACTTGAGCACTGAAGCTTTCTTT.

This clonotype was counted at least ten times. The chain uses TRBV2 and TRBJ1-1, with D maybe TRBD1 (6 bases). V was trimmed by 6 bases and J by 8 bases, leaving 16 bases between them. Germline CDR1 is SNHLY and CDR2 is FYNNEI. This CDR3 is 13 amino acids long. The CDR3: CASSRGTGREAFF. In nucleotides, the CDR3 is TGTGCCAGCAGCCGGGGAACAGGGAGGGAAGCTTTCTTT. The full variable domain, its missing parts supplied by reference TRBV2 and TRBJ1-1, is EPEVTQTPSHQVTQMGQEVILRCVPISNHLYFYWYRQILGQKVEFLVSFYNNEISEKSEIFDDQFSVERPDGSNFTLKIRSTKLEDSAMYFCASSRGTGREAFFGQGTRLTVV.

This clonotype was counted at least ten times. In nucleotides, the CDR3 is TGCAGTTATTCCGGGACAGGCTCCTACGAGCAGTACTTC. Translated, it gives CSYSGTGSYEQYF. The rearrangement uses TRBV29-1 and TRBJ2-7; 8 nucleotides line up with TRBD1. Per the germline V gene, CDR1 is SQVTM and CDR2 is ANQGSEA. There are 13 residues in the CDR3.

This clonotype was recorded many times. The chain employs TRBV4-2 and TRBJ1-1, with no clear D. V lost 3 bases and J 8 bases, leaving 10 bases between the germline ends. The CDR3 loop spans 12 amino acids. Germline V gene data show CDR1 as LGHNA and CDR2 as YNFKEQ. Here the CDR3 DNA reads TGTGCCAGCAGCCAGGGTCAACCAGAAGCTTTCTTT. Translated: CASSQGQPEAFF.

This rearrangement joins TRBV7-2 to TRBJ2-7, with TRBD1 identical over 7 bases. The germline CDR1 and CDR2 sequences are SGHTA and FQGNSA. There are 15 residues in the CDR3. The trim removed 5 bases at V and 2 bases at J, leaving 9 bases unmatched. CDR3 sequence: CASSDGTAFPYEQYF. CDR3 sequence (DNA): TGTGCCAGCAGCGACGGGACAGCCTTTCCCTACGAGCAGTACTTC.

This clonotype occurred a few times. The V call is TRBV28, the J call TRBJ1-5, with D tentatively TRBD1 (5 bases). The germline V gene has CDR1 MDHEN and CDR2 SYDVKM. V shed 6 bases and J shed 6 bases, with 18 bases lying between them. The length of the CDR3 is 15 residues. CDR3 protein: CASRRDSREGQPQHF. The CDR3 DNA follows: TGTGCCAGCAGACGAGACAGCCGGGAGGGTCAGCCCCAGCATTTT.

This clonotype was observed at least ten times. The chain joins TRBV12-3 or TRBV12-4 to TRBJ2-1; D is unresolved. The CDR3 extends over 12 amino acids. Trimming took 5 bases from V and 14 from J, leaving 16 bases between them. The CDR3 nucleotides read TGTGCCAGCAGTATACACGTCGCGTCTGAGTTCTTC. Its protein product is CASSIHVASEFF.

In this sample, this clonotype turned up many times. The genes are TRBV11-2 and TRBJ1-6; D gene unclear. V shed 0 bases and J shed 11 bases, with 2 bases lying between them. The CDR3 length is 11 residues. From germline, CDR1 is SGHAT and CDR2 FQNNGV. In nucleotides, the CDR3 is TGTGCCAGCAGCTTAGATCCACCCCTCCACTTT. This translates into CASSLDPPLHF.

Of note for this clonotype: A much larger clone sits a single nucleotide away, making a read error possible. The chain joins TRBV9 to TRBJ2-7, with a tentative D call TRBD1 (5 bases). Germline CDR1 and CDR2: SGDLS and YYNGEE. The CDR3 consists of 16 residues. The V and J ends lost 3 bases and 6 bases respectively, with 22 bases between them. For the CDR3, the DNA is TGTGCCAGCAGCGCCAACCCGGAACAGGCCTCCCTCGAGCAGTACTTC. Protein sequence: CASSANPEQASLEQYF.

This clonotype was found many times. The chain uses TRBV19 and TRBJ2-5; D unclear. Germline CDR1 and CDR2: LNHDA and SQIVND (reference sequence). The CDR3 loop spans 13 amino acids. V lost 5 bases and J 0 bases, leaving 7 bases between the germline ends. CDR3 residues: CASSEPYQETQYF. In DNA form, the CDR3 reads TGTGCCAGTAGTGAGCCTTACCAAGAGACCCAGTACTTC.

This clonotype appeared a few times. V gene TRBV20-1 combines with J gene TRBJ2-3, with 8 bases lining up with TRBD2. CDR1 and CDR2 from the germline V gene are DFQATT and SNEGSKA (reference sequence). The CDR3 has 16 residues. With V trimmed by 2 bases and J by 1 base, 8 bases remained unmatched. CDR3 in DNA: TGCAGTGCTAGAAGCGGGGGTGCTTTTCGCACAGATACGCAGTATTTT. This encodes CSARSGGAFRTDTQYF.

The table lists this clonotype with many counts. The chain joins TRBV20-1 to TRBJ1-5; weak D call: TRBD1 (6 bases). V was shortened by 5 bases and J by 1 base, with 9 bases between the two germline ends. Germline assignment: CDR1 DFQATT and CDR2 SNEGSKA (reference sequence). The CDR3 is 13 amino acids. The CDR3 region is CSAAQGSNQPQHF. CDR3 DNA sequence: TGCAGTGCTGCACAGGGAAGCAATCAGCCCCAGCATTTT.

This clonotype has a count of ten or more. This chain connects TRBV6-4 to TRBJ2-7, with D possibly being TRBD1 (5 bases). This CDR3 contains 13 residues. Trimming took 6 bases from V and 2 from J, leaving 11 bases between them. CDR1 is MRHNA, CDR2 SNTAGT, per germline. This chain's CDR3 is CASSMGQTYEQYF. The CDR3 DNA follows: TGTGCCAGCAGCATGGGGCAGACCTACGAGCAGTACTTC.

The V gene is TRBV5-1, the J gene TRBJ2-5; 7 bases are shared with TRBD2. This CDR3 has 15 residues. The germline V gene encodes CDR1 SGHRS and CDR2 YFSETQ. V gave up 0 bases and J gave up 5 bases; unmatched junction bases: 7. The CDR3 nucleotides are TGCGCCAGCAGCTTGGCAACTAGCGAGTGGGAGACCCAGTACTTC. Translation: CASSLATSEWETQYF.

This clonotype was seen many times. CDR3: CASSLNRGGLSNQPQHF. Written as DNA, the CDR3 is TGTGCCAGCAGTTTAAACAGGGGGGGCCTTAGCAATCAGCCCCAGCATTTT. J is TRBJ1-5 and V is TRBV27; 8 bases align to TRBD1. V shed 2 bases, J shed 0 bases, and the junction held 6 bases outside the gene matches. The germline gives CDR1 MNHEY, CDR2 SMNVEV (reference sequence). The CDR3 has 17 amino acids.

This clonotype was seen many times. Relative to the germline gene, one junction end is altered; a read error may explain this. The chain carries TRBV11-2 and TRBJ1-1, with a tentative D call TRBD1 (6 bases). CDR3 length equals 15 residues. CDR1 is SGHAT and CDR2 is FQNNGV in the germline V gene. This CDR3 is CAGSPEYRANTEAFF. The CDR3 region has the DNA TGTGCCGGCAGCCCAGAATACAGGGCAAACACTGAAGCTTTCTTT.